This is a list of T cell receptor beta chains from one sample in a study of blood T cell repertoires in COVID-19. The protocol was immunoSEQ multiplex PCR, while the TCRdb copy is restricted to in-frame clones and leaves out a portion. The repertoire includes 130,000 to 150,000 clones, about 79% of them detected once, and about 10% sits in the top ten. The specimen was peripheral blood. The receptors stem from a man between 60 and 70 years old with active or convalescent COVID-19. CDR3s include the opening cysteine and the closing phenylalanine or tryptophan. The order of the fields is CDR3 DNA, CDR3 protein, J gene, clone size, D gene, V gene. The D gene is left open where the match is weak. A row's size may be missing; if present it is once, few, many or a size class.

TGTGCCAGCAGCCAACAAAAGAACAGGGGGAAGGACACTGAAGCTTTCTTT,CASSQQKNRGKDTEAFF,TRBJ1-1,NA,TRBD1,TRBV7-9
TGTGCCAGCAGCACCAAGAGGGAGGAGACCCAGTACTTC,CASSTKREETQYF,TRBJ2-5,NA,NA,TRBV5-4
TGCAGCGTTGCATACGGACAGGGCCTCACCACCGGGGAGCTGTTTTTT,CSVAYGQGLTTGELFF,TRBJ2-2,NA,TRBD1,TRBV29-1
TGTGCCAGCAGCAAAACCAGGGGCCTTGGGGAAAAACTGTTTTTT,CASSKTRGLGEKLFF,TRBJ1-4,NA,NA,TRBV6-5
TGCGCCAGCAGCCAAGCGACGGGTCTAGGTACGGACTTT,CASSQATGLGTDF,TRBJ1-6,NA,NA,TRBV4-1
TGTGCCAGCGGAAATCGACAGGGATATGAAGCTTTCTTT,CASGNRQGYEAFF,TRBJ1-1,few,TRBD1,TRBV12-3/TRBV12-4
TGTGCCAGCAGCTTATTGGAGCGTAACACTGAAGCTTTCTTT,CASSLLERNTEAFF,TRBJ1-1,NA,NA,TRBV11-3
TGTGCCACCAGTGATCTCGACACCACCCAAGAGACCCAGTACTTC,CATSDLDTTQETQYF,TRBJ2-5,NA,NA,TRBV24-1
TGTGCCTGGAGTGTCCTTAGGGGAGGAGGGGGGGGTTACAATGAGCAGTTCTTC,CAWSVLRGGGGGYNEQFF,TRBJ2-1,NA,NA,TRBV30
TGTGCCACCAGTGACTACTATTCAGATACGCAGTATTTT,CATSDYYSDTQYF,TRBJ2-3,NA,NA,TRBV24-1
TGCGCCAGCAGCCAAGATCAGGCCTCTGGAGGCTACACCTTC,CASSQDQASGGYTF,TRBJ1-2,NA,NA,TRBV4-3
TGTGCCATCAGTGAGTTCAGCGGGACAGGGGCCACCGGGGAGCTGTTTTTT,CAISEFSGTGATGELFF,TRBJ2-2,NA,TRBD1,TRBV10-3
TGTGCCAGCAGTTACTCGTATAGCCAAGAGACCCAGTACTTC,CASSYSYSQETQYF,TRBJ2-5,NA,NA,TRBV6-5
TGTGCCTGGAGCCGACAGGGACGCGGCGGCTACACCTTC,CAWSRQGRGGYTF,TRBJ1-2,NA,TRBD1,TRBV30
TGTGCCAGCAGCGTGCAGGGTAGCAATCAGCCCCAGCATTTT,CASSVQGSNQPQHF,TRBJ1-5,NA,NA,TRBV9
TGTGCCAGCAGCCAATCTCGAGGTCGAGAAAAACTGTTTTTT,CASSQSRGREKLFF,TRBJ1-4,few,NA,TRBV16